The source of this TCR beta chain is a study of T cell repertoires in cytomegalovirus infection. Across the whole study: Both a matching HLA type and CMV infection were indicated by public TCR beta signatures.

TCRdb processed the reads anew with MiXCR; each CDR3 protein has one entry. The sample contains about 530,000 distinct CDR3 sequences, more than 20% of which appear only once. This clonotype was counted at least ten times. Germline V gives CDR1 SEHNR, CDR2 FQNEAQ (reference sequence). The CDR3 loop spans 14 amino acids. V was cut by 3 bases and J by 3 bases, with 11 bases left in between. The chain carries TRBV7-9 and TRBJ1-1; D not certain. Sequenced input: PBMCs. The clonotype originates from a human donor in good health (CMV status not recorded). Some clones in this sample may be carry-over from other donors' samples. The CDR3 is CASSLVTLYTEAFF. The CDR3 DNA reads TGTGCCAGCAGCTTGGTGACCCTATACACTGAAGCTTTCTTT.